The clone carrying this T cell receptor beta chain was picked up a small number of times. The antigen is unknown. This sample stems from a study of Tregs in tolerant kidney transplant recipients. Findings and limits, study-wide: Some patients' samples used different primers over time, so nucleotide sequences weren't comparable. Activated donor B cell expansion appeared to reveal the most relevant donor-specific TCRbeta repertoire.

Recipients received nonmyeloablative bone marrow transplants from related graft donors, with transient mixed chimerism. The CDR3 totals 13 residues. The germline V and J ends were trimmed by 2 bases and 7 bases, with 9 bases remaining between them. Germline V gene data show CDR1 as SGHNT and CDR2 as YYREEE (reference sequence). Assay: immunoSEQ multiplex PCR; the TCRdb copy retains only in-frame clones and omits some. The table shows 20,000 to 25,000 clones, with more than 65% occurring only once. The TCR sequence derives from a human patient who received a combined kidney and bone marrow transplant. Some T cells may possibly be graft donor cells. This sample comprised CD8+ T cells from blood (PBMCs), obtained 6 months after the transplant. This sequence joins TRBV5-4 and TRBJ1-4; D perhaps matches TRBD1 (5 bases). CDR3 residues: CASSLSGGEKLFF. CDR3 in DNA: TGTGCCAGCAGCTTAAGCGGGGGTGAAAAACTGTTTTTT.